This T cell receptor beta chain came from a study of control samples from healthy donors and cancer patients. V was shortened by 0 bases and J by 0 bases, with 10 bases between the two germline ends. Germline V lookup: CDR1 LGHNA, CDR2 YNFKEQ. The CDR3 sequence is 16 residues long. Sequenced by immunoSEQ multiplex PCR; TCRdb stores in-frame clones only, minus some. Among 40,000 or so clones listed, approximately 89% were seen once. The chain links TRBV4-2 to TRBJ2-3, with unresolved D. This sequence originates from a woman aged 40-49 years with head and neck cancer. Input material: PBMCs. The CDR3 is CASSQDRTTSTDTQYF. CDR3 bases: TGTGCCAGCAGCCAAGATCGTACAACTAGCACAGATACGCAGTATTTT.